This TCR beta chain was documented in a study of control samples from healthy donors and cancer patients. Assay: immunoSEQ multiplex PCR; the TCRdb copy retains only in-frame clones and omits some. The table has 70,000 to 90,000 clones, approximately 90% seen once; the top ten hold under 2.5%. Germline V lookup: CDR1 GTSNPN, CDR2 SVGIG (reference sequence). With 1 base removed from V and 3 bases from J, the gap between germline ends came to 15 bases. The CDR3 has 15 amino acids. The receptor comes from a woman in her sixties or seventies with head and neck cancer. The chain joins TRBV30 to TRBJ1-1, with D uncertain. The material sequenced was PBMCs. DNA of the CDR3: TGTGCCTGGAGTGCCTTCATAACCCCGGACACTGAAGCTTTCTTT. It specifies CAWSAFITPDTEAFF.